A single T cell receptor (beta chain) is shown here with its context. The table lists this clonotype with many counts. Its recognized antigen is unknown. Base qualities are not recorded, but no much larger clone differs from it by a single base. Looking up the germline V gene yields CDR1 SGHRS and CDR2 YFSETQ. V loses 5 bases at its end and J loses 5 bases; junction bases beyond the gene matches: 6. Spanning cysteine to phenylalanine, the CDR3 consists of 15 amino acids. The retained sequence is limited to the CDR3, 45 bases, with the frame set at the first base. The time point tag for this specimen amounts to: sample taken at primary tumor resection. Samples were obtained from 65 to 90 patients with early-stage, untreated non-small cell lung cancer from the lung TRACERx cohort. Whole RNA extracted from tumor and nontumor lung tissue, or from cryopreserved PBMC samples, was used for TCR sequencing without cell sorting. Only patients for whom sufficient RNA was available from at least two tumor regions were selected for TCR sequencing. Tumor and adjacent nontumor lung specimens were reviewed by a lung pathologist before selection.

Library generation was performed with 5' RACE. Sequencing instrument: NextSeq 500. In the TCR library protocol, a unique molecular identifier was attached to each TCR cDNA molecule so that PCR and sequencing errors could be corrected. On the study's bioinformatics: Decombinator tools were used for TCR identification, UMI-based error correction and CDR3 extraction. TCRs above a frequency of 2 per 1,000, corresponding to the top 1% of the tumor frequency distribution, were defined as expanded. Expanded tumor TCRs were classed as regional if statistically deemed absent (corrected P<0.05) from at least one tumor region, otherwise ubiquitous. Renyi diversity was calculated using the R vegan package after each repertoire was subsampled 100 times to 5,000 TCRs. To build CDR3 similarity networks, amino acid triplet string-kernel similarity was used, and CDR3s were connected when their pairwise similarity was above 0.82. TCRdb ran its own pipeline on the public reads, namely fastp trimming at Q25 and MiXCR clone calling, and kept in-frame beta chains. Rows with one shared CDR3 protein collapse into an entry with the most common genes and DNA. The V and J calls reflect TCRdb's pipeline rather than the authors' work. Present in this sample are 20,000 to 25,000 distinct CDR3 sequences, 8% to 10% of which were seen just once. The ten largest clones represent just under 8% of the sample.

This specimen belongs to a study of spatial heterogeneity in lung cancer (dated by TCRdb to the late 2010s). Turning to the overall study: More beta-chain than alpha-chain transcripts were consistently detected, likely reflecting higher beta-chain transcript abundance. In tumor regions, TCR transcript counts showed a strong correlation with a T cell transcriptional module score derived from matched bulk RNA-seq. In the raw uncorrected reads, each unique combination of TCR and UMI appeared more than ten times on average. At surgery, both alpha and beta chains were TCR-sequenced in 200 to 250 tumor regions, roughly 64 matched nontumor lung samples and some 58 PBMC samples. Nonsynonymous mutation counts, determined by whole-exome sequencing of tumor tissue, were related to TCR repertoire features. In non-small cell lung cancer, the study made a quantitative comparison of TCR alpha and beta repertoires among multiple tumor regions, matched nontumor lung and blood. The investigation overall reported the following: The tumor nonsynonymous mutation count correlated with the number of expanded intratumoral alpha and beta TCRs. Counts of ubiquitous and regional expanded TCRs correlated with counts of ubiquitous and regional nonsynonymous mutations, respectively. Additional single-cell paired TCR alpha and beta sequencing was considered necessary to confirm, at a functional level, the hypothesis that regional TCRs recognize regional mutations. TCR-seq coverage of tumor T cells was estimated at only roughly 7.7% for alpha chains and around 14% for beta chains.

Rearrangement joined TRBV5-1 to TRBJ1-6; 8 bases in between match TRBD1. This clonotype was sampled from a male donor with early-stage non-small cell lung cancer. Specimen: lung tumor tissue, collected at surgery. The CDR3 reads CASRDRGLNNSPLHF. The DNA sequence is TGCGCCAGCAGAGACAGGGGTTTGAATAATTCACCCCTCCACTTT.